This T cell receptor (beta chain) was identified during a study of T cell responses to AZD1222 COVID-19 vaccine. Study-wide results and caveats: The study reported that nearly half of spike-specific TCRs target unmutated variant regions.

Concerning this clone: Its antigen is not known.

The CDR3 sequence is 17 residues long. The germline V gene encodes CDR1 MGHRA and CDR2 YSYEKL. The ends lost 3 bases at V and 4 bases at J; junction bases unmatched: 11. Clones were read by immunoSEQ multiplex PCR, and TCRdb kept only the in-frame ones, dropping some. The data contain 130,000 or so clones, around 89% of them singletons. Here the sequenced sample was peripheral blood, taken on day 0 of AZD1222 vaccination. This sequence was found in an adult in good health. The rearrangement uses TRBV4-1 and TRBJ1-3; 8 nucleotides line up with TRBD1. Written as DNA, the CDR3 is TGCGCCAGCAGCCACGGGGACAGGAGGTCATCAGGAAACACCATATATTTT. This gives the protein CASSHGDRRSSGNTIYF.